A selection of T cell receptor beta chains follows, all from one sample in a study of blood T cells in healthy people across ages. TCRdb re-called the 5' RACE reads through MiXCR, storing one row per CDR3 protein. The table records hundreds of thousands of distinct CDR3 sequences, 29% of them present only once. Input material: blood. These receptors were collected from a woman of 80 years or more in good health. The CDR3 runs from the conserved cysteine through the conserved F or W. Fields, in order: J gene, D gene, V gene, clone size, CDR3 DNA, CDR3 protein. A D gene is named only where the DNA matches it firmly. Where a row states a size, it is once, few, many or the class of an expanded clone; other rows omit it.

TRBJ2-7	NA	TRBV7-2	NA	TGTGCCAGCAGCTTTGACCGGGACTCCTACAATGAGCAGTACTTC	CASSFDRDSYNEQYF
TRBJ2-1	NA	TRBV7-2	NA	TGTGCCAGCAGCTTAGGGGGGCCAGAGAATGAGCAGTTCTTC	CASSLGGPENEQFF
TRBJ2-3	NA	TRBV5-6	many	TGTGCCAGCAGCTTGGTCCAGGGCCAAGGGGGAGATACGCAGTATTTT	CASSLVQGQGGDTQYF
TRBJ2-5	NA	TRBV20-1	many	TGCAGTGTAAACAATGTGACCCAGTACTTC	CSVNNVTQYF
TRBJ1-2	NA	TRBV2	few	TGTGCCAGTTGTCCTAGGGTTAACTATGGCTACACCTTC	CASCPRVNYGYTF
TRBJ2-5	TRBD1	TRBV20-1	many	TGCAGTGCGCGGGCCGCGGACAGGGGAAACCAAGAGACCCAGTACTTC	CSARAADRGNQETQYF
TRBJ1-2	TRBD1	TRBV20-1	many	TGCAGTGCCGCGACAGGGGGGGACTATGGCTACACCTTC	CSAATGGDYGYTF
TRBJ1-2	NA	TRBV6-2/TRBV6-3	many	TGTGCCAGCGTTACCCTGAGCGGGCTCGACGGCTACACCTTC	CASVTLSGLDGYTF
TRBJ1-2	NA	TRBV20-1	NA	TGCAGTGCCAGACCGCGGGTTTCAGGGATAGGCTATGGCTACACCTTC	CSARPRVSGIGYGYTF
TRBJ2-1	TRBD2	TRBV7-2	NA	TGTGCCAGCAGCTTTGCGGGAGGGCCCGCGGAGCAGTTCTTC	CASSFAGGPAEQFF
TRBJ1-2	NA	TRBV5-5	few	TGTGCCAGCAGCTTGGACGTGGTCGCCCATGGCTACACCTTC	CASSLDVVAHGYTF
TRBJ2-5	NA	TRBV18	many	TGTGCCAGCTCACCGCAGAGAGGGGAGGAGACCCAGTACTTC	CASSPQRGEETQYF
TRBJ2-4	TRBD2	TRBV3-1	many	TGTGCCAGCAGCCAAGATATTATGGCGGGGGGCCGTATTAAAAACATTCAGTACTTC	CASSQDIMAGGRIKNIQYF
TRBJ1-3	NA	TRBV6-5	few	TGTGCCAGCAGTACCGAGGGGGGGAACACCATATATTTT	CASSTEGGNTIYF
TRBJ1-1	NA	TRBV4-3	many	TGCGCCAGCAGCCACCGGACAGCCAACACTGAAGCTTTCTTT	CASSHRTANTEAFF
TRBJ2-1	NA	TRBV7-2	many	TGTGCCAGCAGCTTAGTCGGGGGAGTAGGTTACAATGAGCAGTTCTTC	CASSLVGGVGYNEQFF
TRBJ2-7	NA	TRBV4-2	NA	TGTGCCAGCAGCCAAGAAGTGGGGAGAATCTACAATGAGCAGTACTTC	CASSQEVGRIYNEQYF
TRBJ1-2	NA	TRBV6-2/TRBV6-3	many	TGTGCCAGCAGATCGGGGACCCTCTATGGCTACACCTTC	CASRSGTLYGYTF
TRBJ2-7	TRBD1	TRBV18	many	TGTGCCAGCTCACCACCCGGCCAGGGGGCCTACGAGCAGTACTTC	CASSPPGQGAYEQYF
TRBJ1-6	NA	TRBV7-2	NA	TGTGCCAGCAGCTCCCGGATTGGTTCACCCCTCCACTTT	CASSSRIGSPLHF
TRBJ1-5	NA	TRBV21-1	many	TGTGCCAGCAGCAGAGGACAGGGGCCTAATAGCAATCAGCCCCAGCATTTT	CASSRGQGPNSNQPQHF
TRBJ2-4	NA	TRBV2	many	TGTGCCAGCAGTCAATTAAAGGGGCAACTAGCCAAAAACATTCAGTACTTC	CASSQLKGQLAKNIQYF
TRBJ1-1	NA	TRBV11-2	NA	TGTGCCAGCAGCTTAGTAGCAGGTGATTTTGAAGCTTTCTTT	CASSLVAGDFEAFF
TRBJ2-4	TRBD1	TRBV7-6	NA	TGTGCCAGCAGCTCTCGCCCGGGACAGACCTACAATGCGCAGTACTTC	CASSSRPGQTYNAQYF
TRBJ2-1	TRBD1	TRBV13	NA	TGTGCCAGCGGCCCGGACAGGGGGTGGAGGGATGAGCAGTTCTTC	CASGPDRGWRDEQFF
TRBJ2-5	TRBD1	TRBV6-1	many	TGTGCCGCTAAAGACAGGGCAGAGACCCAGTACTTC	CAAKDRAETQYF
TRBJ2-1	NA	TRBV15	few	TGTGCCACCAGCAGAGCTACCGGTAGGAATGAGCAGTTCTTC	CATSRATGRNEQFF
TRBJ1-1	NA	TRBV28	few	TGTGCCAGCAGTTTTGGGGGTGGGGGCACTGAAGCTTTCTTT	CASSFGGGGTEAFF
TRBJ1-5	NA	TRBV5-1	NA	TGCGCCAGCAGCTTAGACCCGGACTCGAGTCAGCCCCAGCATTTT	CASSLDPDSSQPQHF
TRBJ1-1	NA	TRBV3-1	NA	TGTGCCAGCAGCCTGATTCAGGGAGTTGAAGCTTTCTTT	CASSLIQGVEAFF
TRBJ1-5	NA	TRBV7-9	many	TGTGCCAGCAGCTTTTATTTGACTTCCGGCGAGCCTTGGAGCAATCAGCCCCAGCATTTT	CASSFYLTSGEPWSNQPQHF
TRBJ1-2	NA	TRBV7-2	NA	TGTGCCAGCAGCCCCCCTAGCCCCGGGGCTAACTATGGCTACACCTTC	CASSPPSPGANYGYTF
TRBJ1-5	NA	TRBV5-1	NA	TGCGCCAGCAGCCCCGAGGACGGGTACAATCAGCCCCAGCATTTT	CASSPEDGYNQPQHF
TRBJ2-7	TRBD2	TRBV7-2	NA	TGTGCCGGCAGGAGACCGGGACTAGCGGGGACTAACAATGAGCAGTACTTC	CAGRRPGLAGTNNEQYF
TRBJ1-4	NA	TRBV11-2	NA	TGTGCCAGCAGCTCGAGGGGTATCGCTAATGAAAAACTGTTTTTT	CASSSRGIANEKLFF
TRBJ2-5	TRBD2	TRBV25-1	many	TGTGCCAGCGGGACTAGAGGTTTCCCAGAGACCCAGTACTTC	CASGTRGFPETQYF
TRBJ1-2	NA	TRBV9	few	TGTGCCAGCAGCGCAGAGACGTCGCTCTATGGCTACACCTTC	CASSAETSLYGYTF
TRBJ2-5	NA	TRBV5-1	many	TGCGCCAGCAGGCTATGGGTCCAAGAGACCCAGTACTTC	CASRLWVQETQYF
TRBJ2-3	NA	TRBV5-1	many	TGCGCCAGCTTGGAGGGAAGCACAGATACGCAGTATTTT	CASLEGSTDTQYF
TRBJ2-3	NA	TRBV3-1	many	TGTGCCAGCAGCCGACTTGGCCCAGATACGCAGTATTTT	CASSRLGPDTQYF
TRBJ2-3	TRBD1	TRBV4-3	many	TGCGCCAGCAGCCAGGCAGGGGGCAGGGTTGCAGATACGCAGTATTTT	CASSQAGGRVADTQYF
TRBJ1-6	NA	TRBV12-3/TRBV12-4	many	TGTGCCAGCGGGAGGCCCTATAATTCACCCCTCCACTTT	CASGRPYNSPLHF
TRBJ1-2	TRBD1	TRBV20-1	NA	TGCAGTGCTATTCTTGGGACAGGGGTTAACTATGGCTACACCTTC	CSAILGTGVNYGYTF
TRBJ1-4	NA	TRBV4-2	many	TGTGCCAGCGGGCGAGGGATAGTTAATGAAAAACTGTTTTTT	CASGRGIVNEKLFF
TRBJ1-2	TRBD1	TRBV6-5	many	TGTGCCAGCAGAGCAGGACAGGGGGTCTATGGCTACACCTTC	CASRAGQGVYGYTF
TRBJ2-7	TRBD2	TRBV29-1	NA	TGCAGCGTGGGAGGTTTAGCGGGGTCTTACAATGAGCAGTACTTC	CSVGGLAGSYNEQYF
TRBJ2-3	NA	TRBV15	NA	TGTGCCACCAGCAGAGATGGATTGGGTTCAAGCACAGATACGCAGTATTTT	CATSRDGLGSSTDTQYF
TRBJ2-1	TRBD2	TRBV20-1	many	TGCAGTGCCCCAGATTCCGGGAGGCTTAACGAGCAGTTCTTC	CSAPDSGRLNEQFF
TRBJ2-7	TRBD2	TRBV11-2	NA	TGTGCCAGCAGCCCGACGACTAGCGGGGGGGCTTGCGAGCAGTACTTC	CASSPTTSGGACEQYF
TRBJ1-4	NA	TRBV20-1	few	TGCAGTGCTAGAAGGCAGGGAGGGGAAAAACTGTTTTTT	CSARRQGGEKLFF
TRBJ2-5	NA	TRBV11-2	many	TGTGCCAGCAGCTTACTCCTGCAAGAGACCCAGTACTTC	CASSLLLQETQYF
TRBJ1-6	TRBD1	TRBV11-3	few	TGTGCCAGCAGGAATGTGACAGGGGGTAGTTCACCCCTCCACTTT	CASRNVTGGSSPLHF
TRBJ2-7	NA	TRBV25-1	many	TGTGCCAGCAGTGAATCGGGTTACTATCTCGAGCAGTACTTC	CASSESGYYLEQYF
TRBJ2-5	NA	TRBV7-2	NA	TGTGCCAGCAGCTGGGGACCCCGGAGGCAAGAGACCCAGTACTTC	CASSWGPRRQETQYF